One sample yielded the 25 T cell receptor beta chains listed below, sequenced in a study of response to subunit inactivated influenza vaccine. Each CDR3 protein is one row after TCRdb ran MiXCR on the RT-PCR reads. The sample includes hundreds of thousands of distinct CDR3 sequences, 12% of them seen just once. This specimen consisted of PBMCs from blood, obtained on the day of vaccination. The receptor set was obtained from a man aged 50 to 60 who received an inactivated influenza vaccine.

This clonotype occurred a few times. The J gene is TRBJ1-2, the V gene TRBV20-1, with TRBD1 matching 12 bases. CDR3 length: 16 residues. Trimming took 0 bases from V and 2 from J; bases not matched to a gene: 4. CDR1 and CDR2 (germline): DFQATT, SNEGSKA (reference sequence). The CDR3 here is CSARDRDRGLNYGYTF. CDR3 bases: TGCAGTGCTAGAGATCGGGACAGGGGGCTGAACTATGGCTACACCTTC.

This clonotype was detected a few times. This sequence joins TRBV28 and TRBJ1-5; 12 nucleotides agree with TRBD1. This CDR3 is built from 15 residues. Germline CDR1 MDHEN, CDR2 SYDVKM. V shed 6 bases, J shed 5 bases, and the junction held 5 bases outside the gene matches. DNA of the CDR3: TGTGCCAGCAGGAAGGGGGACAGGGGGCATCAGCCCCAGCATTTT. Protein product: CASRKGDRGHQPQHF.

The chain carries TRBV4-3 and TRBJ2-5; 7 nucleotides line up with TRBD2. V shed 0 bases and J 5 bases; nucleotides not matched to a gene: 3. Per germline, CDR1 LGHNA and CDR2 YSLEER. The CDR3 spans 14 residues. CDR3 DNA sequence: TGCGCCAGCAGCCAAGAAGCGGGAAGGGAGACCCAGTACTTC. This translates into CASSQEAGRETQYF.

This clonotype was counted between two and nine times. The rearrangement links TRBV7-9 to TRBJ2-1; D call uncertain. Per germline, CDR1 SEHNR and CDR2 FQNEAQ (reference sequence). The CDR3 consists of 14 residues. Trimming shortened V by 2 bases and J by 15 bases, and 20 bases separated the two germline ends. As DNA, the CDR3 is TGTGCCAGCAGCTTAATGGGCCCTAAAGAATGGTCGTTCTTC. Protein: CASSLMGPKEWSFF.

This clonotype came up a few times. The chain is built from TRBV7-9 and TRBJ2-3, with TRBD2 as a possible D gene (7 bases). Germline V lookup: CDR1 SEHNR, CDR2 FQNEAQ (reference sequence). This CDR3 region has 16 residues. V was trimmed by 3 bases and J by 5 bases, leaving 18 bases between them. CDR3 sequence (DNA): TGTGCCAGCAGCTTCTCACTAGGGGGGGGACAAGATACGCAGTATTTT. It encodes CASSFSLGGGQDTQYF.

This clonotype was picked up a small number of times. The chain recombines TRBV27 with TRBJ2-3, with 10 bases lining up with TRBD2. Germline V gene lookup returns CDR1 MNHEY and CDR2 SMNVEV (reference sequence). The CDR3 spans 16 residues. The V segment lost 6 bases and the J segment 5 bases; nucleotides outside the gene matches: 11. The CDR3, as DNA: TGTGCCAGCAGCTTCGGGGGGACTAGCGTAAGAGATACGCAGTATTTT. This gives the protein CASSFGGTSVRDTQYF.

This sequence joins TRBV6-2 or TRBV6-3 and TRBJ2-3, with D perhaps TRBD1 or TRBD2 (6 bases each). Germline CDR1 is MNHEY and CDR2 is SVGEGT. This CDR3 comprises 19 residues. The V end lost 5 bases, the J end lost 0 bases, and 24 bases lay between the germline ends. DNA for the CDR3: TGTGCCAGCAGTAGCGGCTCTGCGGGACAAAGGAGGAGCACAGATACGCAGTATTTT. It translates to CASSSGSAGQRRSTDTQYF.

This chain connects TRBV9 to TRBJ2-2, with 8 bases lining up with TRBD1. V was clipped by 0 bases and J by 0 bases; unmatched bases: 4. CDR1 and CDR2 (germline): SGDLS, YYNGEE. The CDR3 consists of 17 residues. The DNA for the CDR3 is TGTGCCAGCAGCGTAGTTTCAGGGGGCGCGAACACCGGGGAGCTGTTTTTT. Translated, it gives CASSVVSGGANTGELFF.

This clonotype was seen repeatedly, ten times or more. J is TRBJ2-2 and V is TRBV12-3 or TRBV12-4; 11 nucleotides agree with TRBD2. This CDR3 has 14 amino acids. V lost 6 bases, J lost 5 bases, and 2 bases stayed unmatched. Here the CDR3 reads CASRTSGGTGELFF. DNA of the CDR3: TGTGCCAGCAGAACTAGCGGGGGTACCGGGGAGCTGTTTTTT.

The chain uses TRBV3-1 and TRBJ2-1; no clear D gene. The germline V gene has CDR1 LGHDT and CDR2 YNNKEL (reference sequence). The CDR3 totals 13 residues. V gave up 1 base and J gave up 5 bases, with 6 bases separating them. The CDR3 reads CASSQGLDNEQFF. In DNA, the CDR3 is TGTGCCAGCAGCCAAGGTCTGGACAATGAGCAGTTCTTC.

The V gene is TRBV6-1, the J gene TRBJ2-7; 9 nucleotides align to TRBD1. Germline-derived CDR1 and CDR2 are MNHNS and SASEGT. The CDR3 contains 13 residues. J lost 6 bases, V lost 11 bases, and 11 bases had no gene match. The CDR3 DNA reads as TGTGCCGTCTCCGGGACAGGGCGTCTCGAGCAGTACTTC. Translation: CAVSGTGRLEQYF.

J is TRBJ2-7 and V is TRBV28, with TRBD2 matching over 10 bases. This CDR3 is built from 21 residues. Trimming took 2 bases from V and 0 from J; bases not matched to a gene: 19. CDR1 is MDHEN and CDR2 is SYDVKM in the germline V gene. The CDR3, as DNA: TGTGCCAGCAGTTTAGGGGGCATGGTAGCGGGAGGCCTTAACTCCTCCTACGAGCAGTACTTC. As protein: CASSLGGMVAGGLNSSYEQYF.

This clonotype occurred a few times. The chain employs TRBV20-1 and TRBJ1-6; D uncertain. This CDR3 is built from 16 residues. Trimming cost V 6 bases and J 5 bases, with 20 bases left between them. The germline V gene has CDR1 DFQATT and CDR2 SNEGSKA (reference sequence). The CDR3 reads CSARRPVTPHNSPLHF. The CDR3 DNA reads TGCAGTGCCAGACGACCAGTCACCCCACATAATTCACCCCTCCACTTT.

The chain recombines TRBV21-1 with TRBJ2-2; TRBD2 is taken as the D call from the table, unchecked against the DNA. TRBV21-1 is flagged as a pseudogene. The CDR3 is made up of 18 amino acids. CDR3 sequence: CASSKDGKRGGNTGELFF. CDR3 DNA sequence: TGTGCCAGCAGCAAAGACGGAAAACGGGGGGGCAACACCGGGGAGCTGTTTTTT.

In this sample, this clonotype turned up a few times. CDR3 protein: CATSANQPQHF. The CDR3 DNA is TGTGCCACCAGTGCCAATCAGCCCCAGCATTTT. The chain combines TRBV24-1 with TRBJ1-5; D not resolved. The CDR3 contains 11 residues. V shed 5 bases and J shed 3 bases, with 1 base lying between them. The germline gives CDR1 KGHDR, CDR2 SFDVKD.

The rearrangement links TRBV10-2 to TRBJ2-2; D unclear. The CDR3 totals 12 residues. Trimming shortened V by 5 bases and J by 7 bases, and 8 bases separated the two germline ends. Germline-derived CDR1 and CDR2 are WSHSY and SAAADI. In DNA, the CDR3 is TGCGCCAGCAGTAAACAGAACGGGGAGCTGTTTTTT. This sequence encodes CASSKQNGELFF.

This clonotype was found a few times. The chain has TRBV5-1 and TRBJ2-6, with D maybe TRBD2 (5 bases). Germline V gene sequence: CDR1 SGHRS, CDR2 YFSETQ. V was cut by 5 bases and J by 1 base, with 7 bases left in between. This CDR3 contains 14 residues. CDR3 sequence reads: CASREGSGANVLTF. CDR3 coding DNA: TGCGCCAGCAGAGAGGGATCTGGGGCCAACGTCCTGACTTTC.

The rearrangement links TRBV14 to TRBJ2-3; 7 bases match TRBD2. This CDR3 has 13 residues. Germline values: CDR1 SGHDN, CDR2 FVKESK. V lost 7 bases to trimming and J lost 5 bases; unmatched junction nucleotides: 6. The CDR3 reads CASNSRGGDTQYF. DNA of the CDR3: TGTGCCAGCAACTCCCGCGGGGGAGATACGCAGTATTTT.

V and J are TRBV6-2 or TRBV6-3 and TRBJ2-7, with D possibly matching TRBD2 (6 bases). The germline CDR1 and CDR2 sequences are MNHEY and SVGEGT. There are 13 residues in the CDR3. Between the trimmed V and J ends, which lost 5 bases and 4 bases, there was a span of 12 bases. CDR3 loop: CASSIGTFYEQYF. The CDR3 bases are TGTGCCAGCAGTATCGGGACTTTTTACGAGCAGTACTTC.

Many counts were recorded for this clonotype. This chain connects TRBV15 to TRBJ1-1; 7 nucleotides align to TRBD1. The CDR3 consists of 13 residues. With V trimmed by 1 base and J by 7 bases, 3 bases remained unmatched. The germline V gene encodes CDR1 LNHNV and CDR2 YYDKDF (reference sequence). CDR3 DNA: TGTGCCACCAGCAGAGGGACAGGCCTTGAAGCTTTCTTT. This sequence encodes CATSRGTGLEAFF.

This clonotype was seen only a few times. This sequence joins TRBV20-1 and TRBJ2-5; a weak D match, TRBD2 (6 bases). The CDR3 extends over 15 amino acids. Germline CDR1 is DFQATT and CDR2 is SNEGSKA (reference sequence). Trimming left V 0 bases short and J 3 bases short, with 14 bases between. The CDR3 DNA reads TGCAGTGCTAGAGATGGGGGGTTTGGGAAAGAGACCCAGTACTTC. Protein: CSARDGGFGKETQYF.

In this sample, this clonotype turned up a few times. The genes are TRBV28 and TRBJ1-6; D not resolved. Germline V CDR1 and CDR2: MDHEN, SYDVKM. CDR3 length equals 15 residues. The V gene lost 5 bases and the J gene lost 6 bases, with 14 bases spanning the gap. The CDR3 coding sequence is TGTGCCAGCAGTCCCTTTTGGCGTGGTAATTCACCCCTCCACTTT. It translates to CASSPFWRGNSPLHF.

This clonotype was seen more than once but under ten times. CDR3 bases: TGTGCCAGCAGCCCCCTCGGGGTGGGGGGAGAGACCCAGTACTTC. Protein sequence: CASSPLGVGGETQYF. The rearrangement links TRBV7-3 to TRBJ2-5, with D possibly TRBD2 on 6 matching bases. Trimming removed 5 bases at V and 4 bases at J, with 17 bases between. This CDR3 spans 15 amino acids. Germline V gene data show CDR1 as SGHTA and CDR2 as FQGTGA. The whole variable domain, remainder taken from reference TRBV7-3 and TRBJ2-5, is GAGVSQTPSNKVTEKGKYVELRCDPISGHTALYWYRQSLGQGPEFLIYFQGTGAADDSGLPNDRFFAVRPEGSVSTLKIQRTERGDSAVYLCASSPLGVGGETQYFGPGTRLLVL.

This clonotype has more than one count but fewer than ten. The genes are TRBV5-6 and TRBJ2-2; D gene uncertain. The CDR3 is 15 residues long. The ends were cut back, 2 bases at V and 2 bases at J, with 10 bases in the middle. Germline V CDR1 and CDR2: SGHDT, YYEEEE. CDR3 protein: CASSFEVHNTGELFF. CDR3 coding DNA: TGTGCCAGCAGCTTTGAAGTCCACAACACCGGGGAGCTGTTTTTT. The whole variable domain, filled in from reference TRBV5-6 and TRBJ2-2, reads DAGVTQSPTHLIKTRGQQVTLRCSPKSGHDTVSWYQQALGQGPQFIFQYYEEEERQRGNFPDRFSGHQFPNYSSELNVNALLLGDSALYLCASSFEVHNTGELFFGEGSRLTVL.

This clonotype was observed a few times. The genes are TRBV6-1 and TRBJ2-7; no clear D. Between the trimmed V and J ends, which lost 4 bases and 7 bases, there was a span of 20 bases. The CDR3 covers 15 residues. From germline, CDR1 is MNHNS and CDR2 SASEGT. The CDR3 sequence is CASSGSTPTKGEQYF. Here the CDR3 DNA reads TGTGCCAGCAGTGGATCGACGCCGACCAAGGGAGAGCAGTACTTC.